The 26 T cell receptor beta chains listed next were all sequenced from one sample in a study of PD-1 blockade in mismatch repair-deficient tumors. Only in-frame clones appear in the TCRdb table, and some are missing; sequencing was by immunoSEQ multiplex PCR. The table lists about 38,000 clones, approximately 85% of them singletons. The sample was peripheral blood, taken about 80 weeks after starting pembrolizumab. The receptors shown here come from an adult with mismatch repair-deficient cancer.

This clone has just one count. The V call is TRBV18, the J call TRBJ2-5; D is undetermined. The CDR3 is 12 amino acids. Trimming left V 1 base short and J 5 bases short, with 5 bases between. Germline V gives CDR1 KGHSH, CDR2 LQKENI. CDR3 nucleotide sequence: TGTGCCAGCTCACCACTGGCCGAGACCCAGTACTTC. It is translated as CASSPLAETQYF.

The chain combines TRBV7-9 with TRBJ2-1, with 7 bases matching TRBD2. The CDR3 consists of 13 residues. The germline CDR1 and CDR2 sequences are SEHNR and FQNEAQ (reference sequence). V gave up 2 bases and J gave up 7 bases; unmatched junction bases: 2. CDR3 sequence: CASSLWEGNEQFF. In DNA form, the CDR3 reads TGTGCCAGCAGCTTATGGGAGGGAAATGAGCAGTTCTTC.

CDR3 coding DNA: TGTGCCAGCTCACGAAGCGGGACAGTTAATGAAAAACTGTTTTTT. The encoded protein is CASSRSGTVNEKLFF. V is TRBV18 and J is TRBJ1-4, with 7 bases aligning to TRBD1. Germline trimming cut 4 bases from V and 4 bases from J; bases unmatched to any gene: 6. The CDR3 is 15 amino acids. Germline values: CDR1 KGHSH, CDR2 LQKENI.

V and J are TRBV7-2 and TRBJ2-3; D perhaps matches TRBD2 (6 bases). Germline V gives CDR1 SGHTA, CDR2 FQGNSA. V lost 3 bases and J 14 bases, leaving 33 bases between the germline ends. The CDR3 consists of 18 residues. CDR3 residues: CASSFLRDPGGSLVTRYF. For the CDR3, the DNA is TGTGCCAGCAGCTTTCTCAGAGACCCTGGGGGGTCATTGGTCACTCGGTATTTT.

The V call is TRBV27, the J call TRBJ2-2; 9 bases are a match to TRBD1. V was pared by 3 bases and J by 2 bases, with 4 bases of the junction left unmatched. This CDR3 has 16 amino acids. Germline CDR1 is MNHEY and CDR2 is SMNVEV (reference sequence). DNA for the CDR3: TGTGCCAGCAGTTTTCTGGACAGGGGAAACACCGGGGAGCTGTTTTTT. Amino acids: CASSFLDRGNTGELFF.

The V call is TRBV18, the J call TRBJ2-1; D might be TRBD2 (7 bases). The length of the CDR3 is 15 residues. CDR1 is KGHSH, CDR2 LQKENI, per germline. The V end was cut by 0 bases, the J end by 10 bases, with 16 bases between. The CDR3 loop reads CASSPPYHRGGEQFF. Written as DNA, the CDR3 is TGTGCCAGCTCACCACCGTATCATAGGGGGGGCGAGCAGTTCTTC.

V gene TRBV5-1 combines with J gene TRBJ1-1; weak D call: TRBD1 (5 bases). Trimming left V 0 bases short and J 1 base short, with 19 bases between. Germline values: CDR1 SGHRS, CDR2 YFSETQ. This CDR3 is 18 amino acids long. The CDR3 loop is CASSLAGRAGLRNTEAFF. The CDR3, as DNA: TGCGCCAGCAGCTTGGCGGGGCGGGCGGGACTCCGGAACACTGAAGCTTTCTTT.

The chain employs TRBV29-1 and TRBJ2-1; 8 bases map to TRBD2. V lost 7 bases, J lost 6 bases, and 8 bases stayed unmatched. The CDR3 is 13 residues long. The germline gives CDR1 SQVTM, CDR2 ANQGSEA. CDR3 region: CSAPGLGGNEQFF. The CDR3 DNA reads as TGCAGCGCCCCGGGACTAGGGGGCAATGAGCAGTTCTTC.

The chain has TRBV25-1 and TRBJ1-1, with D hard to call. Germline lookup yields CDR1 MGHDK and CDR2 SYGVNS. The CDR3 sequence is 14 residues long. Trimming shortened V by 1 base and J by 0 bases, and 6 bases separated the two germline ends. The CDR3 bases are TGTGCCAGCAGTGAATTCCGATTGAACACTGAAGCTTTCTTT. This codes for CASSEFRLNTEAFF.

A few counts support this clone. This rearrangement joins TRBV6-5 to TRBJ2-7; 10 bases match TRBD1. The J segment lost 4 bases and the V segment lost 6 bases, leaving 3 bases of the junction unmatched. Per germline, CDR1 MNHEY and CDR2 SVGAGI. The CDR3 is 13 amino acids. The CDR3 DNA follows: TGTGCCAGCAGGACAGGGGGCGGGTACGAGCAGTACTTC. This sequence encodes CASRTGGGYEQYF.

This chain joins TRBV2 and TRBJ1-2; 8 bases line up with TRBD1. The V and J ends lost 4 bases and 7 bases, in that order; junction bases with no gene match: 2. The CDR3 totals 12 residues. The germline CDR1 and CDR2 sequences are SNHLY and FYNNEI. CDR3 nucleotides: TGTGCCAGCAGTGGACAGGGGCTTGGCTACACCTTC. Translated: CASSGQGLGYTF.

This clone occurred a few times. This rearrangement joins TRBV2 to TRBJ2-1; no clear D. V lost 5 bases to trimming and J lost 5 bases, with 7 bases between them. CDR3 length equals 12 residues. Looked up from germline, CDR1 is SNHLY and CDR2 is FYNNEI. CDR3: CASSRPNNEQFF. The DNA for the CDR3 is TGTGCCAGCAGTAGGCCAAACAATGAGCAGTTCTTC.

The chain uses TRBV5-5 and TRBJ2-5; the match to TRBD2 covers 7 bases. V dropped 1 base and J dropped 5; count of bases not matched to a gene: 5. This CDR3 has 14 amino acids. CDR1 is SGHKS, CDR2 YYEKEE, per germline (reference sequence). CDR3 sequence: CASSLFTGGETQYF. CDR3 bases: TGTGCCAGCAGCTTGTTCACCGGGGGGGAGACCCAGTACTTC.

This chain joins TRBV15 and TRBJ1-5, with a weak D call TRBD1 (6 bases). The CDR3 is 17 residues long. The germline CDR1 and CDR2 sequences are LNHNV and YYDKDF (reference sequence). The V gene lost 0 bases and the J gene lost 0 bases, with 12 bases spanning the gap. The CDR3 DNA sequence: TGTGCCACCAGCAGAGATTTAGGGGGGGTTAGCAATCAGCCCCAGCATTTT. It yields the protein CATSRDLGGVSNQPQHF.

The genes are TRBV6-1 and TRBJ2-7; possible D gene TRBD1, 6 bases. CDR1 is MNHNS and CDR2 is SASEGT in the germline V gene. CDR3 size: 14 residues. Trimming cost V 7 bases and J 1 base, with 14 bases left between them. The chain's CDR3 is CASTVDRFSYEQYF. The CDR3 DNA reads TGTGCCAGCACCGTTGACAGGTTTTCCTACGAGCAGTACTTC.

The V call is TRBV5-5, the J call TRBJ1-4; D is ambiguous. Germline CDR1 SGHKS, CDR2 YYEKEE (reference sequence). V was cut by 3 bases and J by 7 bases, with 10 bases left in between. The CDR3 contains 13 residues. The CDR3 DNA is TGTGCCAGCAGCTCGAGAAGGGCTGAAAAACTGTTTTTT. This translates into CASSSRRAEKLFF.

The V call is TRBV6-1, the J call TRBJ2-3, with TRBD2 identical over 11 bases. Germline lookup yields CDR1 MNHNS and CDR2 SASEGT. CDR3 length: 15 residues. V lost 4 bases to trimming and J lost 4 bases; unmatched junction nucleotides: 4. The CDR3 is CASSGLAGSSDTQYF. The CDR3 DNA is TGTGCCAGCAGTGGACTAGCGGGAAGTTCAGATACGCAGTATTTT.

The rearrangement links TRBV6-5 to TRBJ2-7; 8 nucleotides line up with TRBD1. Germline-derived CDR1 and CDR2 are MNHEY and SVGAGI. The CDR3 loop spans 15 amino acids. The V gene end was trimmed by 5 bases and the J gene end by 0 bases; junction bases not matched to a gene: 6. CDR3 sequence (DNA): TGTGCCAGCAGTCCTTCCGGGACAGGCTCCTACGAGCAGTACTTC. This translates into CASSPSGTGSYEQYF.

The chain is built from TRBV9 and TRBJ2-7; the D call may be TRBD1 or TRBD2 (5 bases each). Per germline, CDR1 SGDLS and CDR2 YYNGEE. This CDR3 region has 12 residues. V lost 3 bases and J lost 9, with 13 bases in between. The CDR3, as DNA: TGTGCCAGCAGCGCCCCACTGGGGGTGCAGTACTTC. This gives the protein CASSAPLGVQYF.

The V and J genes are TRBV27 and TRBJ2-7, with TRBD1 matching over 9 bases. Germline CDR1 reads MNHEY; CDR2 reads SMNVEV (reference sequence). There are 15 residues in the CDR3. The V and J ends lost 6 bases and 0 bases, in that order; junction bases with no gene match: 6. CDR3 residues: CASRRDRASSYEQYF. In nucleotides, the CDR3 is TGTGCCAGCAGAAGGGACAGGGCGAGCTCCTACGAGCAGTACTTC.

The rearrangement joins TRBV6-5 to TRBJ1-5; 9 bases are a match to TRBD1. The CDR3 runs to 15 residues. Germline V gene data show CDR1 as MNHEY and CDR2 as SVGAGI. V shed 6 bases and J 6 bases; nucleotides not matched to a gene: 9. CDR3: CASRPSQGAGQPQHF. As DNA, the CDR3 is TGTGCCAGCAGACCCTCACAGGGGGCGGGTCAGCCCCAGCATTTT.

The chain recombines TRBV11-2 with TRBJ1-5; tentative D call: TRBD1 (6 bases). The CDR3 consists of 15 residues. V lost 1 base and J lost 4, with 11 bases in between. Germline V gene lookup returns CDR1 SGHAT and CDR2 FQNNGV. In DNA form, the CDR3 reads TGTGCCAGCAGCTTAGGAGGGGGACCTAATCAGCCCCAGCATTTT. Translated: CASSLGGGPNQPQHF.

The V gene is TRBV28, the J gene TRBJ2-7; TRBD1 aligns across 8 bases. The CDR3 is 17 amino acids. V shed 4 bases and J 2 bases; nucleotides not matched to a gene: 13. CDR1 is MDHEN, CDR2 SYDVKM, per germline. This CDR3 reads CASSYTTWDRQAYEQYF. Here the CDR3 DNA reads TGTGCCAGCAGTTATACGACCTGGGACAGGCAAGCCTACGAGCAGTACTTC.

By share, this clone counts as medium-sized. V usage is TRBV7-9 and J usage is TRBJ2-1; TRBD2 matches 7 bases. The CDR3 runs 15 residues. CDR1 and CDR2 (germline): SEHNR, FQNEAQ (reference sequence). Unmatched junction bases numbered 12, after V lost 5 bases and J lost 8 bases. CDR3 loop: CASSTQTTSLDEQFF. In DNA, the CDR3 is TGTGCCAGCAGCACACAGACGACTAGCCTCGATGAGCAGTTCTTC.

This clone was recorded only once. The V and J genes are TRBV19 and TRBJ2-7, with 11 nucleotides matching TRBD2. The CDR3 spans 15 residues. Trimming removed 8 bases from V and 4 bases from J; junction bases left unmatched: 10. Germline assignment: CDR1 LNHDA and CDR2 SQIVND (reference sequence). The CDR3 sequence is CASGPGLAEGYEQYF. DNA for the CDR3: TGTGCCAGTGGACCGGGACTAGCGGAGGGGTACGAGCAGTACTTC.

This clone came up once. The chain has TRBV9 and TRBJ1-5, with TRBD1 as a possible D gene (5 bases). CDR3 length: 13 amino acids. The V and J ends lost 4 bases and 3 bases respectively, with 8 bases between them. Germline CDR1 and CDR2: SGDLS and YYNGEE. The DNA for the CDR3 is TGTGCCAGCAGCACAGGTATCAATCAGCCCCAGCATTTT. It encodes CASSTGINQPQHF.